The next 15 T cell receptor beta chains were all read from a single sample in a study of technical replicates of blood from a few donors (dated by TCRdb to about 2017). Libraries were constructed by the immunoSEQ multiplex PCR assay. The table comes from immuneACCESS by way of TCRdb, which keeps in-frame sequences with V and J called. Part of the clones is missing from these tables; in studies checked, under half for an unresolved V gene and the rest for unknown reasons. The sample profile shows about 62,000 clones; approximately 87% of them were found once. Of the sample, about 5.2% is held by the ten largest clones. Sequenced input: PBMCs. The receptors here all came from a human donor in good health. Some clones in this sample may be carry-over from other donors' samples.

The V gene is TRBV2, the J gene TRBJ1-6, with 9 bases aligning to TRBD1. This CDR3 is built from 13 residues. Unmatched junction bases numbered 1, after V lost 7 bases and J lost 6 bases. Germline-derived CDR1 and CDR2 are SNHLY and FYNNEI. CDR3 in DNA: TGTGCCAGCACGGGACAGGGTAATTCACCCCTCCACTTT. It is translated as CASTGQGNSPLHF.

The rearrangement links TRBV5-1 to TRBJ1-1, with D possibly being TRBD1 (5 bases). Germline V gene data show CDR1 as SGHRS and CDR2 as YFSETQ. Between the trimmed V and J ends, which lost 4 bases and 2 bases, there was a span of 12 bases. The CDR3 has 14 amino acids. The CDR3 is CASSTGSVNTEAFF. The DNA of the CDR3 is TGCGCCAGCAGCACAGGATCGGTTAACACTGAAGCTTTCTTT.

The rearrangement uses TRBV6-4 and TRBJ2-5; D is undetermined. Trimming took off 2 bases at V and 7 bases at J, with 17 bases between the two ends. The CDR3 is made up of 15 amino acids. Per germline, CDR1 MRHNA and CDR2 SNTAGT. The CDR3 region is CASSDTLGGSGTQYF. CDR3 coding DNA: TGTGCCAGCAGTGACACTCTCGGTGGTTCCGGGACCCAGTACTTC.

The chain couples TRBV11-1 to TRBJ1-6; D uncertain. Germline CDR1 and CDR2: SGHAT and FQDESV (reference sequence). V dropped 3 bases and J dropped 10 bases, with 7 bases sitting between them. The length of the CDR3 is 12 residues. The CDR3 DNA sequence: TGTGCCAGCAGCTTTCCGGGATCACCCCTCCACTTT. Its protein is CASSFPGSPLHF.

This clone occurred a few times. The chain has TRBV7-2 and TRBJ1-1, with TRBD1 matching 8 bases. Trimming at V came to 5 bases and at J to 8 bases, leaving 4 bases not matched to a gene. The germline CDR1 and CDR2 sequences are SGHTA and FQGNSA. CDR3 length: 12 residues. The CDR3 DNA sequence: TGTGCCAGCAGCCGGACAGGGTGGGAAGCTTTCTTT. It encodes CASSRTGWEAFF.

V gene TRBV7-2 combines with J gene TRBJ1-6; 11 bases are a match to TRBD1. Germline V gene lookup returns CDR1 SGHTA and CDR2 FQGNSA. J was trimmed by 9 bases and V by 5 bases; bases with no gene match: 6. This CDR3 has 15 amino acids. The CDR3 loop reads CASSRDRGKGSPLHF. The CDR3 DNA follows: TGTGCCAGCAGCCGGGACAGGGGGAAAGGTTCACCCCTCCACTTT.

The chain uses TRBV5-1 and TRBJ2-2, with 11 bases that match TRBD2. Germline V gene lookup returns CDR1 SGHRS and CDR2 YFSETQ. This CDR3 is 16 amino acids long. V gave up 0 bases and J gave up 3 bases; unmatched junction bases: 1. The CDR3 sequence: CASSLVLAGDTGELFF. DNA for the CDR3: TGCGCCAGCAGCTTGGTACTAGCGGGGGACACCGGGGAGCTGTTTTTT.

The count of this clone is one. V is TRBV5-4 and J is TRBJ2-2, with 7 bases fitting TRBD2. From germline, CDR1 is SGHNT and CDR2 YYREEE (reference sequence). CDR3 length equals 18 residues. J was trimmed by 4 bases and V by 0 bases; bases with no gene match: 12. The CDR3 DNA reads TGTGCCAGCAGCTTGGGTCGGAGCGGGGTGATACTCACCGGGGAGCTGTTTTTT. Encoded protein: CASSLGRSGVILTGELFF. Combining the CDR3 with reference TRBV5-4 and TRBJ2-2 gives the whole variable domain ETGVTQSPTHLIKTRGQQVTLRCSSQSGHNTVSWYQQALGQGPQFIFQYYREEENGRGNFPPRFSGLQFPNYSSELNVNALELDDSALYLCASSLGRSGVILTGELFFGEGSRLTVL.

The chain uses TRBV6-1 and TRBJ1-1, with 7 bases identical to TRBD1. Germline trimming cut 7 bases from V and 0 bases from J; bases unmatched to any gene: 8. The CDR3 runs 15 residues. Germline V gives CDR1 MNHNS, CDR2 SASEGT. The CDR3 loop is CASTGTAELNTEAFF. The DNA of the CDR3 is TGTGCCAGCACTGGGACAGCGGAATTGAACACTGAAGCTTTCTTT.

There are a few counts of this clone. CDR3 sequence: CASSTPGTGGTEAFF. CDR3 nucleotide sequence: TGTGCCAGTAGTACCCCCGGGACAGGGGGAACTGAAGCTTTCTTT. The chain employs TRBV19 and TRBJ1-1, with 11 bases identical to TRBD1. This CDR3 has 15 residues. The V and J ends lost 4 bases and 5 bases, in that order; junction bases with no gene match: 6. CDR1 LNHDA and CDR2 SQIVND come from the germline V gene (reference sequence).

J is TRBJ1-2 and V is TRBV29-1; D unclear. The CDR3 loop spans 12 amino acids. Trimming took 3 bases from V and 7 from J, leaving 12 bases between them. Looked up from germline, CDR1 is SQVTM and CDR2 is ANQGSEA. The CDR3 DNA is TGCAGCGTTGACAGGCTCCAGGCTGGCTACACCTTC. The encoded protein is CSVDRLQAGYTF.

This sequence joins TRBV19 and TRBJ2-6; D is ambiguous. The CDR3 covers 13 residues. V was trimmed by 3 bases and J by 4 bases, leaving 4 bases between them. In germline, CDR1 is LNHDA, CDR2 SQIVND (reference sequence). The CDR3: CASSIPGANVLTF. CDR3 DNA: TGTGCCAGTAGTATTCCGGGGGCCAACGTCCTGACTTTC.

V is TRBV6-1 and J is TRBJ1-1, with 7 bases lining up with TRBD1. The J segment lost 2 bases and the V segment lost 6 bases, leaving 9 bases of the junction unmatched. The CDR3 is 15 amino acids. CDR1 is MNHNS and CDR2 is SASEGT in the germline V gene. CDR3 sequence: CASRGSGTANTEAFF. Written as DNA, the CDR3 is TGTGCCAGCAGGGGATCCGGGACAGCAAACACTGAAGCTTTCTTT.

The V call is TRBV29-1, the J call TRBJ1-3; a weak D match, TRBD1 (6 bases). The CDR3 loop spans 13 amino acids. Trimming pared 8 bases from V and 2 bases from J, leaving 13 bases between. The V gene's germline CDR1 is SQVTM and CDR2 ANQGSEA. CDR3 sequence (DNA): TGCAGCCAGATCTGGACAGCTGGAAACACCATATATTTT. Protein sequence: CSQIWTAGNTIYF.

The chain combines TRBV7-2 with TRBJ1-2, with 7 bases aligning to TRBD1. The CDR3 covers 15 residues. Looked up from germline, CDR1 is SGHTA and CDR2 is FQGNSA. V was clipped by 2 bases and J by 0 bases; unmatched bases: 3. The CDR3 sequence: CASSLRGQTNYGYTF. Here the CDR3 DNA reads TGTGCCAGCAGCTTACGGGGACAGACTAACTATGGCTACACCTTC.